This is a list of T cell receptor beta chains from one sample in a study of cytomegalovirus exposure and HLA in healthy donors. TCRdb's table, derived via immunoSEQ multiplex PCR, lists solely in-frame clones and lacks some. Of roughly 120,000 clones listed, 70% to 85% are singletons. Sequenced sample: PBMCs. These receptors all stem from a woman between 18 and 29 years old in good health and CMV-seronegative. CDR3s include the opening cysteine and the closing phenylalanine or tryptophan. Each record gives: CDR3 DNA, CDR3 protein, clone size, D gene, V gene, J gene. A D gene is named only where the DNA matches it firmly. For some rows the clone size is stated as once, few or many, or as a class when expanded; others skip it.

CDR3 DNA: TGTGCCAGCTCCCCACAGGAGTACACTGAAGCTTTCTTT; CDR3 protein: CASSPQEYTEAFF; clone size: .; D gene: .; V gene: TRBV18; J gene: TRBJ1-1
CDR3 DNA: TGTGCCAGCAGTTACTCGCGGAAAGATGAAAAACTGTTTTTT; CDR3 protein: CASSYSRKDEKLFF; clone size: .; D gene: .; V gene: TRBV6-5; J gene: TRBJ1-4
CDR3 DNA: TGTGCCAGCAGTGTGACTAGGGGCTCTGGAAACACCATATATTTT; CDR3 protein: CASSVTRGSGNTIYF; clone size: few; D gene: .; V gene: TRBV2; J gene: TRBJ1-3
CDR3 DNA: TGTGCCTGGAGTGTCAGGAACACCGGGGAGCTGTTTTTT; CDR3 protein: CAWSVRNTGELFF; clone size: .; D gene: .; V gene: TRBV30; J gene: TRBJ2-2
CDR3 DNA: TGTGCCAGCAGTGGCGCCGACAGGGTTTCGTCCGAGCAGTACTTC; CDR3 protein: CASSGADRVSSEQYF; clone size: .; D gene: TRBD1; V gene: TRBV28; J gene: TRBJ2-7
CDR3 DNA: TGCGCCAGCAGCCGGAAAGTGGGGACAGGCCCTCTGAACACTGAAGCTTTCTTT; CDR3 protein: CASSRKVGTGPLNTEAFF; clone size: .; D gene: TRBD1; V gene: TRBV4-3; J gene: TRBJ1-1
CDR3 DNA: TGTGCCAGCTCACCGACAGAATCGGAAGAGACCCAGTACTTC; CDR3 protein: CASSPTESEETQYF; clone size: .; D gene: .; V gene: TRBV18; J gene: TRBJ2-5
CDR3 DNA: TGCAGCGTTAATGGGCCAGTCAACACCGGGGAGCTGTTTTTT; CDR3 protein: CSVNGPVNTGELFF; clone size: .; D gene: .; V gene: TRBV29-1; J gene: TRBJ2-2
CDR3 DNA: TGTGCCAGCAGCCAGGGGCTAGCGAACACCGGGGAGCTGTTTTTT; CDR3 protein: CASSQGLANTGELFF; clone size: once; D gene: .; V gene: TRBV4-2; J gene: TRBJ2-2
CDR3 DNA: TGTGCCAGCAGTTCCTACAGGGGAAGTGGAAACACCATATATTTT; CDR3 protein: CASSSYRGSGNTIYF; clone size: once; D gene: TRBD1; V gene: TRBV28; J gene: TRBJ1-3
CDR3 DNA: TGTGCCAGCAGTGTGAAGGGACTAGCGGGTCATGAGCAGTTCTTC; CDR3 protein: CASSVKGLAGHEQFF; clone size: .; D gene: TRBD2; V gene: TRBV6-1; J gene: TRBJ2-1
CDR3 DNA: TGTGCCAGTAGTATTGGGCAGGGGGATTACTATGGCTACACCTTC; CDR3 protein: CASSIGQGDYYGYTF; clone size: .; D gene: TRBD1; V gene: TRBV19; J gene: TRBJ1-2
CDR3 DNA: TGTGCCAGCAGTAAGACACAGAACACTGAAGCTTTCTTT; CDR3 protein: CASSKTQNTEAFF; clone size: .; D gene: .; V gene: TRBV6-4; J gene: TRBJ1-1
CDR3 DNA: TGTGCCATCAGTGGTCTAGCGGGAGCAGTTGAGCAGTACTTC; CDR3 protein: CAISGLAGAVEQYF; clone size: .; D gene: TRBD2; V gene: TRBV10-3; J gene: TRBJ2-7
CDR3 DNA: TGTGCCAGCAGTGTTGAGCGGAACACAGATACGCAGTATTTT; CDR3 protein: CASSVERNTDTQYF; clone size: .; D gene: .; V gene: TRBV6-4; J gene: TRBJ2-3
CDR3 DNA: TGTGCCAGCAGCCGATCAGGGGGCGAACGTGGCTACACCTTC; CDR3 protein: CASSRSGGERGYTF; clone size: few; D gene: TRBD1; V gene: TRBV6-5; J gene: TRBJ1-2
CDR3 DNA: TGTGCCAGCAGTTTCGAGGTTCTAACAGGTGTTAGCGGCTACACCTTC; CDR3 protein: CASSFEVLTGVSGYTF; clone size: .; D gene: .; V gene: TRBV28; J gene: TRBJ1-2
CDR3 DNA: TGCGCCAGCAGCCGGGAGGGCGGGCGGCAAGAGACCCAGTACTTC; CDR3 protein: CASSREGGRQETQYF; clone size: .; D gene: TRBD2; V gene: TRBV5-1; J gene: TRBJ2-5
CDR3 DNA: TGTGCCTGGAGCGCCGCGGGAAGACTGTCTGGAAACACCATATATTTT; CDR3 protein: CAWSAAGRLSGNTIYF; clone size: .; D gene: .; V gene: TRBV30; J gene: TRBJ1-3
CDR3 DNA: TGTGCCAGCAGTGCTAGCGGCTACAATGAGCAGTTCTTC; CDR3 protein: CASSASGYNEQFF; clone size: .; D gene: TRBD2; V gene: TRBV6-1; J gene: TRBJ2-1
CDR3 DNA: TGTGCCAGCAGCTTATCACAGGGGAGGACCGGGGAGCTGTTTTTT; CDR3 protein: CASSLSQGRTGELFF; clone size: .; D gene: .; V gene: TRBV11-3; J gene: TRBJ2-2
CDR3 DNA: TGCGCCAGCAGCTTGGGGGAGGGTACAGATACGCAGTATTTT; CDR3 protein: CASSLGEGTDTQYF; clone size: .; D gene: TRBD2; V gene: TRBV5-1; J gene: TRBJ2-3
CDR3 DNA: TGTGCCAGCAGTGAAGCGCTTGGGGACTACCATGGCTACACCTTC; CDR3 protein: CASSEALGDYHGYTF; clone size: .; D gene: .; V gene: TRBV6-1; J gene: TRBJ1-2
CDR3 DNA: TGTGCCAGCAGCTTCCCGGGGGGGGCTGGAGGGGAGCTGTTTTTT; CDR3 protein: CASSFPGGAGGELFF; clone size: .; D gene: TRBD2; V gene: TRBV5-4; J gene: TRBJ2-2
CDR3 DNA: TGTGCCAGCAGTCTTTTCACGGACTATGGCTACACCTTC; CDR3 protein: CASSLFTDYGYTF; clone size: .; D gene: .; V gene: TRBV28; J gene: TRBJ1-2
CDR3 DNA: TGTGCCAGCAGCCCTGGACAGGCTAACTATGGCTACACCTTC; CDR3 protein: CASSPGQANYGYTF; clone size: .; D gene: TRBD1; V gene: TRBV7-2; J gene: TRBJ1-2
CDR3 DNA: TGTGCCAGCAGTAGGACGGGACAGGGCCGGTCTCGGGACTATGGCTACACCTTC; CDR3 protein: CASSRTGQGRSRDYGYTF; clone size: .; D gene: TRBD1; V gene: TRBV6-4; J gene: TRBJ1-2
CDR3 DNA: TGTGCCAGCAGTGAATCCAGGGTCTACCAGCCCCAGCATTTT; CDR3 protein: CASSESRVYQPQHF; clone size: few; D gene: .; V gene: TRBV2; J gene: TRBJ1-5
CDR3 DNA: TGTGCCAGCAGCTCCCGGGACAACGTCTACGAGCAGTACTTC; CDR3 protein: CASSSRDNVYEQYF; clone size: few; D gene: .; V gene: TRBV5-4; J gene: TRBJ2-7